This T cell receptor beta chain was recorded in a study of T cells in Graves' hyperthyroidism and ophthalmopathy. Whole-study findings and limits: Patients with ophthalmopathy were separated from those with stable hyperthyroidism by a 13 V-J model.

Patients aged 18 to 65 with hyperthyroidism were newly diagnosed, with duration under 2 months. Using RNA transcripts as the source, TCR beta CDR3 regions were amplified. RT-PCR in the first round (using the HTBI primer set) targeted the TCR CDR3. TCRdb analysed the multiplex PCR reads with MiXCR anew, one entry per CDR3 protein. The sample yields some 180,000 distinct CDR3 sequences, 17% seen once. The germline CDR1 and CDR2 sequences are SEHNR and FQNEAQ (reference sequence). V was clipped by 5 bases and J by 7 bases; unmatched bases: 21. The CDR3 spans 18 residues. This clonotype was seen at least ten times. Its antigen is not known.

This receptor was identified in a woman in her forties or fifties with Graves' hyperthyroidism. The sample taken for sequencing was blood. V gene TRBV7-9 combines with J gene TRBJ1-1, with TRBD1 identical over 8 bases. The CDR3 sequence: CASSQPRDRPTTGLEAFF. The CDR3 nucleotides read TGTGCCAGCAGCCAACCCCGGGACAGGCCCACCACTGGACTTGAAGCTTTCTTT.